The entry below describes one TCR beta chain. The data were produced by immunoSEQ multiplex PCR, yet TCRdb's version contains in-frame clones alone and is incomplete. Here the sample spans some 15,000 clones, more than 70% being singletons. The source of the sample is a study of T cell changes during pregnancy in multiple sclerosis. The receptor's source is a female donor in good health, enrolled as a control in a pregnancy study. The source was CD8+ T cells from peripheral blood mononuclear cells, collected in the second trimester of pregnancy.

CDR3: CASSVGSGRGNTIYF. The CDR3 coding sequence is TGTGCCAGCAGCGTAGGGTCAGGGAGGGGAAACACCATATATTTT. The chain couples TRBV9 to TRBJ1-3; D is perhaps TRBD1 (5 bases). CDR3 size: 15 residues. Germline V gene data show CDR1 as SGDLS and CDR2 as YYNGEE. Trimming removed 0 bases from V and 4 bases from J, with 11 bases in between.